The entry below describes one T cell receptor beta chain. There are 17 residues in the CDR3. Per the germline V gene, CDR1 is LGHNA and CDR2 is YSLEER. Trimming cost V 4 bases and J 9 bases; bases outside gene matches: 12. The data belong to a study of T cell changes during pregnancy in multiple sclerosis. Sequencing used immunoSEQ multiplex PCR; TCRdb keeps in-frame clones, though not all of them. The sample lists some 57,000 clones, around 90% occurring once. The sequence derives from a female donor in good health, enrolled as a control in a pregnancy study. The genes are TRBV4-3 and TRBJ2-1, with 13 bases aligning to TRBD2. The material sequenced was peripheral blood, taken in the first trimester of pregnancy. CDR3 sequence: CASSREYGGLAGTEQFF. CDR3 coding DNA: TGCGCCAGCAGCCGAGAATACGGGGGACTAGCGGGGACTGAGCAGTTCTTC.